Listed here are 23 T cell receptor beta chains from one sample, sequenced in a study of blood T cells in healthy people across ages (dated by TCRdb to about 2015). Libraries came from 5' RACE. Sequencing was carried out with an Illumina HiSeq 2500. A second roughly 7 to 11 cycle PCR used a sample-barcoded 5' primer and a J-beta primer mix. Starting from the raw public reads, TCRdb applied fastp trimming at Q25, assembled clones with MiXCR and retained in-frame beta chains. CDR3 protein duplicates are merged, each entry listing the most common genes and DNA. The sample table shows 1.5 million to 2 million distinct CDR3 sequences, and roughly 27% are seen once. The top ten clonotypes cover approximately 7.7% of the sample. Sequencing used blood. The source of these receptors is a woman under 40 in good health.

V usage is TRBV20-1 and J usage is TRBJ2-7; 10 bases fit TRBD2. The CDR3 runs to 14 residues. Trimming cost V 3 bases and J 3 bases; bases outside gene matches: 5. Germline assignment: CDR1 DFQATT and CDR2 SNEGSKA (reference sequence). This CDR3 reads CSASGASGSYEQYF. The CDR3 DNA is TGCAGTGCTAGTGGGGCTAGCGGGAGCTACGAGCAGTACTTC.

V usage is TRBV7-2 and J usage is TRBJ2-3; no clear D gene. This CDR3 comprises 14 residues. CDR1 is SGHTA and CDR2 is FQGNSA in the germline V gene. Between the trimmed V and J ends, which lost 5 bases and 6 bases, there was a span of 15 bases. The CDR3 loop is CASSLDWEPDTQYF. The CDR3 nucleotides read TGTGCCAGCAGCCTAGACTGGGAACCGGATACGCAGTATTTT.

The table lists this clonotype with a few counts. The chain couples TRBV4-3 to TRBJ1-1, with D unclear. The CDR3 has 17 residues. V dropped 1 base and J dropped 1 base, with 16 bases sitting between them. The germline gives CDR1 LGHNA, CDR2 YSLEER. CDR3 bases: TGCGCCAGCAGCCAAGTGAATCACGAGGGCCAGAACACTGAAGCTTTCTTT. Its translation is CASSQVNHEGQNTEAFF.

A note on this clonotype: Possible read error: a much larger clone is one base away. V usage is TRBV27 and J usage is TRBJ1-1; D is unresolved. The V and J ends lost 6 bases and 5 bases respectively, with 7 bases between them. The CDR3 is made up of 11 amino acids. The germline V gene encodes CDR1 MNHEY and CDR2 SMNVEV (reference sequence). Here the CDR3 reads CASRSVTEAFF. The CDR3 DNA follows: TGTGCCAGCAGATCGGTTACTGAAGCTTTCTTT.

V and J are TRBV10-3 and TRBJ1-5; 10 bases match TRBD1. Unmatched junction bases numbered 6, after V lost 7 bases and J lost 3 bases. The CDR3 has 15 residues. Per the germline V gene, CDR1 is ENHRY and CDR2 is SYGVKD. Here the CDR3 reads CAITRTGGDNQPQHF. The CDR3 nucleotides read TGTGCCATCACTCGGACAGGGGGTGACAATCAGCCCCAGCATTTT.

This clonotype was seen at least ten times. The junction differs from germline at one of its ends, possibly a read error. This chain links TRBV10-3 with TRBJ2-1, with 9 bases lining up with TRBD1. The germline V gene encodes CDR1 ENHRY and CDR2 SYGVKD. The CDR3 runs to 13 residues. The CDR3 is CAITETGGNEQFF. CDR3 nucleotides: TGTGCCATCACTGAGACAGGGGGCAATGAGCAGTTCTTC.

This clonotype was recorded a few times. The chain combines TRBV28 with TRBJ2-1, with TRBD1 identical over 9 bases. After removal of 6 bases from V and 9 bases from J, the junction contained 12 bases not matched to a gene. The length of the CDR3 is 15 residues. The germline CDR1 and CDR2 sequences are MDHEN and SYDVKM. The DNA of the CDR3 is TGTGCCAGCAGAGCTCCCGGGACAGGGAGCATTGAGCAGTTCTTC. Its protein product is CASRAPGTGSIEQFF. The variable domain in full, with the rest retrieved from reference TRBV28 and TRBJ2-1, is DVKVTQSSRYLVKRTGEKVFLECVQDMDHENMFWYRQDPGLGLRLIYFSYDVKMKEKGDIPEGYSVSREKKERFSLILESASTNQTSMYLCASRAPGTGSIEQFFGPGTRLTVL.

This chain links TRBV3-1 with TRBJ2-3; 15 bases match TRBD2. Germline V CDR1 and CDR2: LGHDT, YNNKEL (reference sequence). Losses at the gene ends were 0 bases for V and 5 bases for J; bases not matched to a gene: 9. The CDR3 is 19 amino acids. The CDR3 spells CASSQEARTSGRVQDTQYF. CDR3 in DNA: TGTGCCAGCAGCCAAGAGGCTAGGACTAGCGGGAGGGTGCAAGATACGCAGTATTTT.

This clonotype was seen a handful of times. The chain is built from TRBV20-1 and TRBJ1-1; D gene uncertain. Germline V gene lookup returns CDR1 DFQATT and CDR2 SNEGSKA (reference sequence). This CDR3 contains 14 residues. V was shortened by 1 base and J by 3 bases, with 12 bases between the two germline ends. The DNA for the CDR3 is TGCAGTGCTAGAGTCCCGGGGAGGGACACTGAAGCTTTCTTT. This sequence encodes CSARVPGRDTEAFF.

The sample holds a few counts of this clonotype. The gene calls are TRBV5-1 and TRBJ2-5; D not resolved. The CDR3 spans 14 residues. Germline V gene sequence: CDR1 SGHRS, CDR2 YFSETQ. Trimming left V 0 bases short and J 0 bases short, with 6 bases between. CDR3 DNA: TGCGCCAGCAGCTTGGTTTCTAACCAAGAGACCCAGTACTTC. Encoded protein: CASSLVSNQETQYF.

This clonotype has only one observation. The rearrangement joins TRBV20-1 to TRBJ2-5, with D tentatively TRBD1 (6 bases). The J call is uncertain, as TRBJ2-1 better fits the DNA end. This CDR3 has 14 amino acids. CDR1 is DFQATT and CDR2 is SNEGSKA in the germline V gene (reference sequence). DNA of the CDR3: TGCAGTGCCCCCTTCGAGGGGGTGGGAGAGACCCAGTTCTTC. Its protein is CSAPFEGVGETQFF.

This clonotype was seen more than once but under ten times. V gene TRBV29-1 combines with J gene TRBJ1-5, with D perhaps matching TRBD1 (5 bases). Trimming cost V 4 bases and J 5 bases, with 9 bases left between them. The CDR3 consists of 12 residues. Per the germline V gene, CDR1 is SQVTM and CDR2 is ANQGSEA. CDR3 DNA sequence: TGCAGCGTTGCAGGGTCCGATCAGCCCCAGCATTTT. Its translation is CSVAGSDQPQHF.

This clonotype appeared many times. This sequence joins TRBV12-3 or TRBV12-4 and TRBJ2-4; TRBD1 agrees at 9 bases. The ends lost 6 bases at V and 8 bases at J; junction bases unmatched: 11. This CDR3 has 15 amino acids. The CDR3 here is CASRRTGVRGDIQYF. CDR3 DNA: TGTGCCAGCAGGAGGACAGGGGTCAGAGGGGACATTCAGTACTTC.

The chain links TRBV5-1 to TRBJ1-4; possible D gene TRBD1, 6 bases. The germline gives CDR1 SGHRS, CDR2 YFSETQ. This CDR3 has 14 residues. The V and J ends lost 4 bases and 6 bases respectively, with 13 bases between them. Here the CDR3 DNA reads TGCGCCAGCAGCACAGGACAGTCTGATGAAAAACTGTTTTTT. It yields the protein CASSTGQSDEKLFF.

This clonotype was counted a few times. The gene calls are TRBV27 and TRBJ2-7; TRBD2 matches at 13 bases. This CDR3 has 16 amino acids. Germline V gene lookup returns CDR1 MNHEY and CDR2 SMNVEV (reference sequence). The junction had 12 bases not matched to a gene; V was cut back by 8 bases and J by 5 bases. This CDR3 reads CASGRSPGLAGHEQYF. Written as DNA, the CDR3 is TGTGCCAGCGGGAGGTCTCCGGGACTAGCGGGACACGAGCAGTACTTC.

Only a few counts were recorded for this clonotype. The chain links TRBV5-1 to TRBJ2-1; D not resolved. Germline CDR1 reads SGHRS; CDR2 reads YFSETQ. The CDR3 extends over 15 amino acids. V dropped 2 bases and J dropped 1 base, with 10 bases sitting between them. The CDR3 nucleotides read TGCGCCAGCAGCTTTGGTCCCGTTTCCTACAATGAGCAGTTCTTC. It translates to CASSFGPVSYNEQFF.

Of note for this clonotype: One end of the junction is discordant with germline, which a read error may explain. This chain uses TRBV5-1 with TRBJ2-3; either TRBD1 or TRBD2 may supply D (7 bases each). CDR3 length: 16 residues. Germline V gene sequence: CDR1 SGHRS, CDR2 YFSETQ. This chain's CDR3 is CASSFSGAGTGDTRYF. DNA for the CDR3: TGCGCCAGCAGCTTCAGCGGGGCCGGAACAGGGGATACGCGGTATTTT.

On this clonotype: The junction differs from germline at one of its ends, possibly a read error. The V gene is TRBV27, the J gene TRBJ2-7; D remains unclear. CDR1 and CDR2 from the germline V gene are MNHEY and SMNVEV (reference sequence). This CDR3 spans 13 amino acids. CDR3 sequence (DNA): TGTGCCAGCAGTCCTGTTAACCTCGCCGAGCGGTACTTC. This gives the protein CASSPVNLAERYF.

In this sample, this clonotype turned up many times. J is TRBJ2-5 and V is TRBV5-6; the D is unclear. The germline V gene encodes CDR1 SGHDT and CDR2 YYEEEE. Trimming stripped 1 base from V and 5 bases from J, with 18 bases between. This CDR3 contains 16 residues. The CDR3 region is CASSLTASTFGETQYF. The CDR3 coding sequence is TGTGCCAGCAGCTTGACCGCTAGTACGTTCGGGGAGACCCAGTACTTC. Looking up the rest from reference TRBV5-6 and TRBJ2-5 gives the full variable domain: DAGVTQSPTHLIKTRGQQVTLRCSPKSGHDTVSWYQQALGQGPQFIFQYYEEEERQRGNFPDRFSGHQFPNYSSELNVNALLLGDSALYLCASSLTASTFGETQYFGPGTRLLVL.

CDR3 nucleotides: TGTGCCAGCAGTTACCGACAGGGGCTTAGCGGGAGGGCCAATGAGCAGTACTTC. Residues: CASSYRQGLSGRANEQYF. The V and J genes are TRBV6-5 and TRBJ2-5; TRBD2 matches 11 bases. The CDR3 loop spans 18 amino acids. CDR1 and CDR2 (germline): MNHEY, SVGAGI. Germline trimming cut 2 bases from V and 11 bases from J; bases unmatched to any gene: 19.

This chain connects TRBV5-1 to TRBJ2-6; D gene uncertain. This CDR3 is 15 amino acids long. Between the trimmed V and J ends, which lost 4 bases and 4 bases, there was a span of 12 bases. CDR1 and CDR2 from the germline V gene are SGHRS and YFSETQ. The CDR3, as DNA: TGCGCCAGCAGCCTCGAAGAGAGCGGGGCCAACGTCCTGACTTTC. Residues: CASSLEESGANVLTF.

This clonotype was counted many times. The chain is built from TRBV28 and TRBJ2-3, with 7 nucleotides matching TRBD2. From germline, CDR1 is MDHEN and CDR2 SYDVKM. There are 14 residues in the CDR3. Trimming at V came to 5 bases and at J to 3 bases, leaving 5 bases not matched to a gene. The CDR3 bases are TGTGCCAGCAGTCTGAGCGGGATGACAGATACGCAGTATTTT. This sequence encodes CASSLSGMTDTQYF.

This clonotype was counted a few times. The V call is TRBV2, the J call TRBJ2-7, with D perhaps TRBD2 (5 bases). The CDR3 sequence is 15 residues long. V gave up 8 bases and J gave up 0 bases, with 17 bases separating them. The germline gives CDR1 SNHLY, CDR2 FYNNEI. The CDR3 region is CASQSWASLSYEQYF. The CDR3 DNA reads as TGTGCCAGCCAGAGCTGGGCTAGCCTCTCCTACGAGCAGTACTTC. The full variable domain, its missing parts supplied by reference TRBV2 and TRBJ2-7, is EPEVTQTPSHQVTQMGQEVILRCVPISNHLYFYWYRQILGQKVEFLVSFYNNEISEKSEIFDDQFSVERPDGSNFTLKIRSTKLEDSAMYFCASQSWASLSYEQYFGPGTRLTVT.